The source of this T cell receptor (beta chain) is a study of blood T cell repertoires in COVID-19. Study as a whole: COVID-19 samples collected from the United States, Italy and Spain covered acute and convalescent phases. T cells, B-cell-depleted T cells, or PBMCs supplied cDNA or gDNA.

Study processing details: Amplification of reference gene primers was used by the study to estimate nucleated cell counts. The assay was immunoSEQ multiplex PCR, and TCRdb's table has in-frame clones only and misses some. Clone size and the V and J calls come from that table; the DNA yielded D and trimming. The table includes around 69,000 clones, 75% to 85% detected once. The TCR comes from a woman between 65 and 79 years old with acute or convalescent COVID-19. Sequencing was performed on peripheral blood.

The CDR3 protein is CASSWDNSYEQYF. The CDR3 nucleotides read TGCGCCAGCAGTTGGGACAACTCCTACGAGCAGTACTTC. The rearrangement uses TRBV23-1 and TRBJ2-7; TRBD1 is a possible D gene (6 bases). TRBV23-1 is labeled an ORF, and its function is uncertain. This CDR3 region has 13 residues. V lost 5 bases and J 0 bases, leaving 8 bases between the germline ends.